A single sample is the source of the 13 T cell receptor beta chains below, sequenced in a study of CD8+ T cells in alopecia areata. On the basis of CD4, CD8alpha, NKG2D, NKG2ACE and other markers, pooled cutaneous lymph node cells were sorted. In each case, RNA was isolated and then reverse transcribed into cDNA as the sequencing template. The table came from immunoSEQ multiplex PCR; TCRdb's copy has only in-frame clones and leaves some out. This sample carries 200,000 to 300,000 clones and no singletons, and more than 1% goes to the top ten. What was sequenced was CD4+ T cells sorted from a lymph node. The receptors were gathered from a C3H/HeJ mouse with alopecia areata. This strain has MHC haplotype H2-k.

Note on this clone: The gene symbols are mouse symbols. Read coverage stops 3 residues before the CDR3 terminus; the germline J gene supplies the remainder. The chain employs TRBV1 and TRBJ1-6; tentatively, D is TRBD1 (6 bases). TRBJ1-6 is annotated as an ORF whose role is uncertain. V gave up 7 bases and J gave up 3 bases, with 7 bases separating them. Germline values: CDR1 NSQYPW, CDR2 LRSPGD (reference sequence). The CDR3 length is 13 residues. CDR3 sequence: CTCTDSYNSPLYF. The part of the CDR3 DNA that was read is TGCACCTGCACGGACAGCTATAATTCGCCC.

A note on this clone: Gene names denote mouse genes. This CDR3 is also generated by other DNA sequences in the sample. The CDR3 here is CASSRTTYEQYF. The CDR3 bases that were read are TGTGCCAGCAGTAGGACAACCTAT. This chain uses TRBV19 with TRBJ2-7; a weak D match, TRBD1 (5 bases). The read terminates 4 residues ahead of where the CDR3 ends, so the germline J gene completes it. The CDR3 length is 12 residues. Germline V gives CDR1 FNHDT, CDR2 SITEND (reference sequence). V lost 3 bases, J lost 2 bases, and 6 bases lay in between.

About this clone: The listed genes are named as in mouse. The read stops 4 residues short of the end of the CDR3; the missing end is completed from the germline J gene. The rearrangement joins TRBV13-2 to TRBJ2-7; 10 bases fit TRBD1. CDR1 and CDR2 (germline): NNHNN, SYGAGS (reference sequence). The CDR3 covers 14 residues. CDR3: CASGPGTGVYEQYF. CDR3 DNA (partial): TGTGCCAGCGGTCCCGGGACAGGGGTTTAT.

As concerns this clone: Germline and genes: mouse. The read ends 3 residues shy of where the CDR3 ends; the end is completed using the germline J gene. J is TRBJ1-6 and V is TRBV5; D may be TRBD1 (5 bases). TRBJ1-6 is placed among ORFs of uncertain function. This CDR3 is 16 amino acids long. V gave up 3 bases and J gave up 3 bases, with 12 bases separating them. Germline CDR1 LGHNA, CDR2 YNLKQL (reference sequence). The CDR3 DNA, read in part, is TGTGCCAGCAGCCATCACCAGGGCCTCTATAATTCGCCC. It yields the protein CASSHHQGLYNSP. The full CDR3 protein is CASSHHQGLYNSPLYF.

A few counts support this clone. Gene names are the mouse ones. Read coverage stops 4 residues before the CDR3 terminus; the germline J gene supplies the remainder. The chain is built from TRBV5 and TRBJ2-5; 14 positions match TRBD2. The length of the CDR3 is 17 residues. Germline V gene data show CDR1 as LGHNA and CDR2 as YNLKQL (reference sequence). V shed 1 base and J 3 bases; nucleotides not matched to a gene: 3. Partial CDR3 DNA: TGTGCCAGCAGCCAAGCCGGGACTGGGGGGGCTCAAGAC. This translates into CASSQAGTGGAQD. The CDR3 as a whole reads CASSQAGTGGAQDTQYF.

This clone was picked up a small number of times. Gene and germline names: mouse. Read coverage stops 4 residues before the CDR3 terminus; the germline J gene supplies the remainder. The rearrangement joins TRBV13-3 to TRBJ1-2; D perhaps matches TRBD1 (5 bases). This CDR3 has 15 amino acids. Germline V gives CDR1 NNHDY, CDR2 SYVADS. V lost 4 bases to trimming and J lost 3 bases, with 16 bases between them. The CDR3 sequence: CASSSPAREDSDYTF. The sequenced CDR3 bases are TGTGCCAGCAGTTCCCCCGCCAGGGAGGACTCC.

Notes on this clone: The genes and germline here are from mouse. The read ends 4 residues shy of where the CDR3 ends; the end is completed using the germline J gene. The chain combines TRBV5 with TRBJ1-1; D is possibly TRBD1 (5 bases). Germline V CDR1 and CDR2: LGHNA, YNLKQL (reference sequence). V lost 4 bases, J lost 1 base, and 7 bases lay in between. The CDR3 runs to 13 residues. The CDR3 bases that were read are TGTGCCAGCAGCCGGGGGGTGAACACA. Its protein product is CASSRGVNT. The full CDR3 sequence reads CASSRGVNTEVFF.

This clone showed up many times. Mouse names are used for the genes. The CDR3 goes on 4 residues after the read ends, and that part is filled in from the germline J gene. V and J are TRBV3 and TRBJ2-1, with a possible D match to TRBD2 (7 bases). The germline CDR1 and CDR2 sequences are SNHLY and FYNGKV (reference sequence). The CDR3 length is 12 residues. Incomplete CDR3 DNA: TGTGCCCCGTGGGGGGCGGAGGCT. This sequence encodes CAPWGAEA. The whole CDR3 protein reads CAPWGAEAEQFF.

A note on this clone: Genes here carry mouse names. The CDR3 region is CASSRGEKGDTQYF. The CDR3 bases that were read are TGTGCCAGCAGTCGGGGGGAAAAGGGAGAC. This chain joins TRBV13-1 and TRBJ2-5; weak D call: TRBD2 (6 bases). The CDR3 extends 4 residues past the end of the read, so its final part is completed from the germline J gene. The CDR3 contains 14 residues. Germline V gene data show CDR1 as NSHNY and CDR2 as SYGAGN.

In its sample, this clone was seen a few times. Mouse germline and gene names are used. Read data end 4 residues before the CDR3 end; the end is taken from the germline J gene. The chain recombines TRBV19 with TRBJ2-1, with 11 positions matching TRBD2. The V gene's germline CDR1 is FNHDT and CDR2 SITEND (reference sequence). Losses at the gene ends were 5 bases for V and 1 base for J; bases not matched to a gene: 5. The CDR3 has 16 residues. CDR3 sequence: CASRPGLGANYAEQFF. CDR3 bases read: TGTGCCAGCAGGCCGGGACTGGGGGCCAACTATGCT.

Concerning this clone: Germline and genes: mouse. The sequence runs out 4 residues before the end of the CDR3; the remainder is reconstructed from the germline J gene. The V call is TRBV19, the J call TRBJ2-3; 10 nucleotides match TRBD1. Germline CDR1 and CDR2: FNHDT and SITEND (reference sequence). V dropped 5 bases and J dropped 0; count of bases not matched to a gene: 3. The CDR3 sequence is 15 residues long. The part of the CDR3 DNA that was read is TGTGCCAGCAGGGACAGGGGGGGGAGTGCAGAA. It is translated as CASRDRGGSAE. The whole CDR3 region reads CASRDRGGSAETLYF.

This clone was observed a handful of times. These gene names are mouse names. The read gets to within 4 residues of the CDR3 end, and the germline J gene fills in the rest. The chain has TRBV31 and TRBJ2-3, with TRBD1 matching 7 bases. The CDR3 contains 16 residues. The V segment lost 1 base and the J segment 0 bases; nucleotides outside the gene matches: 7. Germline CDR1 is GKSSPN and CDR2 is SITVG. CDR3 sequence: CAWSPRDRPSAETLYF. The CDR3 DNA, read in part, is TGTGCCTGGAGTCCCCGGGACAGACCTAGTGCAGAA.

This clone turned up a few times. The listed genes are named as in mouse. The read is 4 residues too short to cover the CDR3 end, so that end is filled in from the germline J gene. This rearrangement joins TRBV13-1 to TRBJ2-2; a weak D match, TRBD1 (6 bases). V lost 7 bases and J lost 6, with 13 bases in between. The CDR3 has 13 amino acids. CDR1 NSHNY and CDR2 SYGAGN come from the germline V gene. The part of the CDR3 DNA that was read is TGTGCCAGCCTAACAGGGTCTGCCGGG. Its protein is CASLTGSAG. In full, the CDR3 is CASLTGSAGQLYF.